These 24 T cell receptor beta chains came from one sample sequenced in a study of cytomegalovirus exposure and HLA in healthy donors. PCR used 60 Vbeta primers and 13 Jbeta primers. The protocol was immunoSEQ multiplex PCR, while the TCRdb copy is restricted to in-frame clones and leaves out a portion. Of under 90,000 clones listed, approximately 78% are singletons. What was sequenced was PBMCs. These receptors all stem from a man aged 35-49 years in good health and CMV-seronegative.

The V call is TRBV30, the J call TRBJ1-5; D is unclear. Trimming shortened V by 0 bases and J by 4 bases, and 7 bases separated the two germline ends. This CDR3 has 13 amino acids. The germline gives CDR1 GTSNPN, CDR2 SVGIG (reference sequence). CDR3 nucleotides: TGTGCCTGGAGTGTTGCCCTAAATCAGCCCCAGCATTTT. It translates to CAWSVALNQPQHF.

The chain uses TRBV29-1 and TRBJ1-3; D perhaps matches TRBD1 (5 bases). The CDR3 extends over 14 amino acids. From germline, CDR1 is SQVTM and CDR2 ANQGSEA. CDR3 region: CVGGEPNSGNTIYF. CDR3 bases: TGCGTCGGGGGGGAGCCCAATTCTGGAAACACCATATATTTT.

J is TRBJ1-5 and V is TRBV5-1, with a weak D call TRBD1 (6 bases). Germline V gives CDR1 SGHRS, CDR2 YFSETQ. The CDR3 sequence is 15 residues long. Trimming removed 0 bases at V and 7 bases at J, with 14 bases between. The CDR3 DNA sequence: TGCGCCAGCAGCTTGGCCGGGGGGGCTGGGCAGCCCCAGCATTTT. Amino acids: CASSLAGGAGQPQHF.

This clone occurred a few times. The V call is TRBV30, the J call TRBJ1-4; 7 bases map to TRBD1. The length of the CDR3 is 14 residues. Germline CDR1 and CDR2: GTSNPN and SVGIG (reference sequence). V shed 4 bases and J 5 bases; nucleotides not matched to a gene: 7. The CDR3 loop reads CAWMGDSHNEKLFF. Written as DNA, the CDR3 is TGTGCCTGGATGGGGGACAGTCACAATGAAAAACTGTTTTTT.

The rearrangement links TRBV6-1 to TRBJ1-5; TRBD1 agrees at 10 bases. This CDR3 is built from 14 residues. Germline-derived CDR1 and CDR2 are MNHNS and SASEGT. V was clipped by 7 bases and J by 6 bases; unmatched bases: 6. The CDR3 nucleotides read TGTGCCAGCACGGGACAGGGGTTAATTCAGCCCCAGCATTTT. Translating it yields CASTGQGLIQPQHF.

V and J are TRBV10-3 and TRBJ1-6, with D possibly matching TRBD1 (5 bases). This CDR3 spans 14 amino acids. V was cut by 11 bases and J by 0 bases, with 11 bases left in between. Germline-derived CDR1 and CDR2 are ENHRY and SYGVKD. CDR3 nucleotides: TGTGCCGCCGGGGGGAGCTCCTATAATTCACCCCTCCACTTT. It codes for CAAGGSSYNSPLHF.

This chain connects TRBV19 to TRBJ1-4; 8 bases line up with TRBD1. Looked up from germline, CDR1 is LNHDA and CDR2 is SQIVND (reference sequence). The V gene end was trimmed by 6 bases and the J gene end by 2 bases; junction bases not matched to a gene: 2. There are 14 residues in the CDR3. This chain's CDR3 is CASRGTGTNEKLFF. The CDR3 DNA sequence: TGTGCCAGTAGGGGGACAGGTACTAATGAAAAACTGTTTTTT.

This clone was picked up a small number of times. The chain is built from TRBV6-6 and TRBJ1-5; D may be TRBD1 (6 bases). CDR3 length: 13 residues. Deletions cut 6 bases from V and 4 bases from J, with 10 bases between. Germline-derived CDR1 and CDR2 are MNHNY and SVGAGI (reference sequence). CDR3 residues: CASRTQGNQPQHF. The CDR3 region has the DNA TGTGCCAGCAGGACTCAGGGGAATCAGCCCCAGCATTTT.

The rearrangement uses TRBV10-3 and TRBJ1-2; 8 bases map to TRBD1. This CDR3 region has 14 residues. With 2 bases clipped from V and 4 bases from J, the junction kept 3 bases outside the gene matches. Germline CDR1 is ENHRY and CDR2 is SYGVKD. CDR3 in amino acids: CAISERQGAYGYTF. In nucleotides, the CDR3 is TGTGCCATCAGTGAGAGGCAGGGGGCCTATGGCTACACCTTC.

The table lists this clone with a count of one. The chain combines TRBV7-3 with TRBJ2-7; D unresolved. V was cut by 2 bases and J by 3 bases, with 8 bases left in between. The CDR3 is 13 amino acids. The germline gives CDR1 SGHTA, CDR2 FQGTGA. The CDR3: CASSLGPNYEQYF. DNA of the CDR3: TGTGCCAGCAGCTTAGGGCCCAACTACGAGCAGTACTTC.

This clone was seen once. The chain is built from TRBV9 and TRBJ2-2, with D perhaps matching TRBD2 (6 bases). V shed 4 bases and J shed 1 base, with 14 bases lying between them. In germline, CDR1 is SGDLS, CDR2 YYNGEE. The CDR3 loop spans 16 amino acids. The CDR3 DNA is TGTGCCAGCAGCTTAGCGGCCAGGTTGAACACCGGGGAGCTGTTTTTT. As protein: CASSLAARLNTGELFF. Based on the CDR3 plus reference TRBV9 and TRBJ2-2, the full variable domain is DSGVTQTPKHLITATGQRVTLRCSPRSGDLSVYWYQQSLDQGLQFLIQYYNGEERAKGNILERFSAQQFPDLHSELNLSSLELGDSALYFCASSLAARLNTGELFFGEGSRLTVL.

The rearrangement uses TRBV11-2 and TRBJ1-1; D uncertain. Germline-derived CDR1 and CDR2 are SGHAT and FQNNGV. Trimming shortened V by 7 bases and J by 4 bases, and 19 bases separated the two germline ends. The CDR3 is 15 residues long. CDR3 coding DNA: TGTGCCAGCACCCTCGGCGCCACGAGGTTCACTGAAGCTTTCTTT. Translation gives CASTLGATRFTEAFF.

The CDR3 is CASSQGLANYGYTF. The CDR3, as DNA: TGTGCCAGCAGCCAGGGACTCGCTAACTATGGCTACACCTTC. V gene TRBV13 combines with J gene TRBJ1-2, with D possibly matching TRBD1 (5 bases). CDR3 length: 14 residues. Germline-derived CDR1 and CDR2 are PRHDT and FYEKMQ (reference sequence). V lost 5 bases and J lost 0, with 10 bases in between.

The chain has TRBV25-1 and TRBJ1-1; 8 nucleotides match TRBD1. Germline CDR1 is MGHDK and CDR2 is SYGVNS. V shed 5 bases and J 3 bases; nucleotides not matched to a gene: 5. CDR3 size: 14 residues. As DNA, the CDR3 is TGTGCCAGCAGTCCAGGGGGCTTAGACACTGAAGCTTTCTTT. Its protein product is CASSPGGLDTEAFF.

The chain employs TRBV5-1 and TRBJ2-1, with 14 bases matching TRBD2. Germline-derived CDR1 and CDR2 are SGHRS and YFSETQ. The CDR3 is 16 amino acids. V dropped 4 bases and J dropped 8; count of bases not matched to a gene: 8. DNA for the CDR3: TGCGCCAGCAGCGCCCTGACTAGCGGGGGGGCCGATGAGCAGTTCTTC. Translation gives CASSALTSGGADEQFF.

The rearrangement joins TRBV7-6 to TRBJ2-1; 7 nucleotides align to TRBD1. The germline V gene encodes CDR1 SGHVS and CDR2 FNYEAQ. The CDR3 totals 18 residues. Trimming cost V 6 bases and J 9 bases; bases outside gene matches: 23. The CDR3 sequence is CASSQPRQGTLLGSEQFF. The CDR3 nucleotides read TGTGCCAGCAGTCAACCCAGACAGGGTACTCTTCTGGGGAGTGAGCAGTTCTTC.

V gene TRBV19 combines with J gene TRBJ1-5, with 11 positions matching TRBD1. Trimming at V came to 7 bases and at J to 10 bases, leaving 12 bases not matched to a gene. The CDR3 loop spans 15 amino acids. The germline gives CDR1 LNHDA, CDR2 SQIVND (reference sequence). The CDR3 bases are TGTGCCAGTACCCTACTCCGGGACAGGGGGTCCCCCCAGCATTTT. Its translation is CASTLLRDRGSPQHF.

The chain recombines TRBV18 with TRBJ2-3; D gene uncertain. Trimming removed 5 bases from V and 1 base from J, with 16 bases in between. The CDR3 length is 16 residues. Germline CDR1 KGHSH, CDR2 LQKENI. The CDR3 region is CASSNGLERGTDTQYF. CDR3 sequence (DNA): TGTGCCAGCTCAAACGGCTTGGAGCGCGGCACAGATACGCAGTATTTT.

The chain carries TRBV18 and TRBJ2-3; D unclear. V lost 3 bases and J 6 bases, leaving 13 bases between the germline ends. Per germline, CDR1 KGHSH and CDR2 LQKENI. There are 14 residues in the CDR3. DNA of the CDR3: TGTGCCAGCTCACCTCAGTACACGTCGGATACGCAGTATTTT. This gives the protein CASSPQYTSDTQYF.

The chain carries TRBV5-1 and TRBJ1-1, with 8 bases lining up with TRBD1. Germline CDR1 is SGHRS and CDR2 is YFSETQ. This CDR3 spans 16 amino acids. J lost 2 bases, V lost 1 base, and 7 bases had no gene match. CDR3 bases: TGCGCCAGCAGCTTGTCTGGCAGGGGGCGAAACACTGAAGCTTTCTTT. Translating gives CASSLSGRGRNTEAFF.

The chain carries TRBV6-5 and TRBJ1-1; no clear D. The germline V and J ends were trimmed by 6 bases and 1 base, with 9 bases remaining between them. CDR3 size: 13 residues. The germline CDR1 and CDR2 sequences are MNHEY and SVGAGI. CDR3 nucleotide sequence: TGTGCCAGCAGGGAGGGTCAGAACACTGAAGCTTTCTTT. The encoded protein is CASREGQNTEAFF.

The CDR3 region is CASRHRAGNYGYTF. CDR3 sequence (DNA): TGTGCCAGCAGACACAGGGCGGGCAACTATGGCTACACCTTC. The chain has TRBV6-5 and TRBJ1-2; tentatively, D is TRBD1 (6 bases). V was pared by 6 bases and J by 2 bases, with 13 bases between. The germline V gene encodes CDR1 MNHEY and CDR2 SVGAGI. The CDR3 runs to 14 residues.

This clone has more than one count but fewer than ten. The rearrangement links TRBV6-1 to TRBJ2-7; D is perhaps TRBD2 (5 bases). The germline gives CDR1 MNHNS, CDR2 SASEGT. V lost 6 bases and J lost 0, with 9 bases in between. The CDR3 has 13 amino acids. As DNA, the CDR3 is TGTGCCAGCAGCCAAGGGAGCTCCTACGAGCAGTACTTC. Its protein product is CASSQGSSYEQYF.

The CDR3 DNA is TGTGCCAGTAGTATAGATCAGGGGGGTTCCTACGAGCAGTACTTC. The encoded protein is CASSIDQGGSYEQYF. The V gene is TRBV19, the J gene TRBJ2-7, with a possible D match to TRBD1 (7 bases). From germline, CDR1 is LNHDA and CDR2 SQIVND (reference sequence). V was pared by 0 bases and J by 1 base, with 10 bases between. The CDR3 totals 15 residues. Full variable domain (outside the CDR3, taken from reference TRBV19 and TRBJ2-7): DGGITQSPKYLFRKEGQNVTLSCEQNLNHDAMYWYRQDPGQGLRLIYYSQIVNDFQKGDIAEGYSVSREKKESFPLTVTSAQKNPTAFYLCASSIDQGGSYEQYFGPGTRLTVT.